These 14 T cell receptor beta chains were sequenced from one sample in a study of cytomegalovirus exposure and HLA in healthy donors. Primers included in the PCR were 60 Vbeta and 13 Jbeta primers. The table came from immunoSEQ multiplex PCR; TCRdb's copy has only in-frame clones and leaves some out. The sample holds around 140,000 clones, 87% seen once. The source material was PBMCs. These receptors were taken from a woman aged 30 to 39 in good health and CMV-seronegative.

In DNA form, the CDR3 reads TGTGCCAGCAGGGGACTAGCGGGAGGGGAAGAGCAGTACTTC. Encoded protein: CASRGLAGGEEQYF. The rearrangement links TRBV27 to TRBJ2-7; 16 bases match TRBD2. CDR1 is MNHEY and CDR2 is SMNVEV in the germline V gene (reference sequence). The CDR3 sequence is 14 residues long. J gave up 7 bases and V 6 bases, and 3 bases lay outside the gene matches.

This chain links TRBV15 with TRBJ2-7; 7 positions agree with TRBD1. The junction had 10 bases not matched to a gene; V was cut back by 0 bases and J by 2 bases. The CDR3 is 17 residues long. Germline assignment: CDR1 LNHNV and CDR2 YYDKDF (reference sequence). The CDR3 region has the DNA TGTGCCACCAGCAGAGAGACGGCGGACGACAGGGCCTACGAGCAGTACTTC. Amino acid sequence: CATSRETADDRAYEQYF.

V usage is TRBV7-2 and J usage is TRBJ1-3; 8 bases map to TRBD1. The J segment lost 4 bases and the V segment lost 2 bases, leaving 7 bases of the junction unmatched. There are 16 residues in the CDR3. Germline CDR1 reads SGHTA; CDR2 reads FQGNSA. The CDR3 protein is CASSLLTGVSGNTIYF. The CDR3, as DNA: TGTGCCAGCAGCTTACTGACAGGGGTCTCGGGAAACACCATATATTTT.

Points on this clone: An end of the junction differs from the germline gene, which may be a read error. The chain employs TRBV27 and TRBJ2-1; D possibly corresponds to TRBD2 (5 bases). CDR1 and CDR2 from the germline V gene are MNHEY and SMNVEV (reference sequence). The CDR3 runs 13 residues. The CDR3 sequence: CATRPAAYNEQFF. The DNA for the CDR3 is TGCGCTACTAGGCCAGCGGCTTACAATGAGCAGTTCTTC.

This chain connects TRBV7-3 to TRBJ2-1; TRBD2 aligns across 8 bases. The CDR3 length is 15 residues. The V gene end was trimmed by 1 base and the J gene end by 2 bases; junction bases not matched to a gene: 1. Germline V gene data show CDR1 as SGHTA and CDR2 as FQGTGA. CDR3 sequence (DNA): TGTGCCAGCAGCTTAAACGGGAGGGCCTACAATGAGCAGTTCTTC. Amino acids: CASSLNGRAYNEQFF. Full variable domain (outside the CDR3, taken from reference TRBV7-3 and TRBJ2-1): GAGVSQTPSNKVTEKGKYVELRCDPISGHTALYWYRQSLGQGPEFLIYFQGTGAADDSGLPNDRFFAVRPEGSVSTLKIQRTERGDSAVYLCASSLNGRAYNEQFFGPGTRLTVL.

A single count supports this clone. This chain joins TRBV9 and TRBJ1-5; TRBD1 aligns across 10 bases. CDR3 size: 14 residues. V gave up 3 bases and J gave up 7 bases; unmatched junction bases: 4. Germline CDR1 and CDR2: SGDLS and YYNGEE. The CDR3 bases are TGTGCCAGCAGCGCCGGACAGGGGGGGCAGCCCCAGCATTTT. Translated: CASSAGQGGQPQHF.

The chain joins TRBV7-6 to TRBJ2-7; 7 bases are a match to TRBD2. The V gene's germline CDR1 is SGHVS and CDR2 FNYEAQ. The CDR3 extends over 14 amino acids. Losses at the gene ends were 5 bases for V and 2 bases for J; bases not matched to a gene: 6. The CDR3 sequence is CASSPKAGPYEQYF. CDR3 nucleotide sequence: TGTGCCAGCAGCCCTAAAGCGGGACCCTACGAGCAGTACTTC.

The gene calls are TRBV6-1 and TRBJ1-3, with 7 positions matching TRBD1. With 5 bases clipped from V and 4 bases from J, the junction kept 8 bases outside the gene matches. The CDR3 contains 15 residues. The germline V gene encodes CDR1 MNHNS and CDR2 SASEGT. CDR3 amino acids: CASSTLQGSGNTIYF. In nucleotides, the CDR3 is TGTGCCAGCAGTACACTACAGGGGTCGGGAAACACCATATATTTT.

The chain recombines TRBV1 with TRBJ2-1; the table's D call of TRBD1 was not tested on the DNA. TRBV1 is a recognized pseudogene. This CDR3 contains 17 residues. CDR3 residues: CTSSQGDSRKCSNEQFF. CDR3 coding DNA: TGCACCAGCAGCCAGGGGGACAGCCGAAAATGCTCCAATGAGCAGTTCTTC.

The chain couples TRBV6-8 to TRBJ2-1, with no clear D. V gave up 4 bases and J gave up 6 bases, with 13 bases separating them. Per germline, CDR1 MNHGY and CDR2 SAAAGT. The length of the CDR3 is 14 residues. The CDR3 loop is CASSLRRMCNEQFF. The CDR3 nucleotides read TGTGCCAGCAGTTTGCGTCGTATGTGCAATGAGCAGTTCTTC.

This sequence joins TRBV7-2 and TRBJ2-5, with 7 bases identical to TRBD2. CDR1 SGHTA and CDR2 FQGNSA come from the germline V gene. The CDR3 covers 16 residues. J lost 3 bases, V lost 2 bases, and 9 bases had no gene match. CDR3 sequence (DNA): TGTGCCAGCAGCTTAAGTCGCGGGGGACTAAAAGAGACCCAGTACTTC. This codes for CASSLSRGGLKETQYF.

This chain links TRBV10-3 with TRBJ2-7, with 9 bases fitting TRBD2. CDR1 is ENHRY and CDR2 is SYGVKD in the germline V gene. V lost 10 bases, J lost 2 bases, and 6 bases stayed unmatched. This CDR3 comprises 13 residues. CDR3 protein: CATTSGLTYEQYF. In DNA form, the CDR3 reads TGTGCCACCACTAGCGGGCTTACCTACGAGCAGTACTTC.

The chain carries TRBV10-3 and TRBJ1-2, with D possibly matching TRBD1 (6 bases). V lost 10 bases to trimming and J lost 4 bases, with 16 bases between them. This CDR3 has 13 amino acids. CDR1 is ENHRY and CDR2 is SYGVKD in the germline V gene. The CDR3 reads CATGGVRGYGYTF. CDR3 coding DNA: TGTGCCACGGGGGGGGTCAGGGGCTATGGCTACACCTTC.

The rearrangement uses TRBV19 and TRBJ2-1; 12 bases map to TRBD2. Per germline, CDR1 LNHDA and CDR2 SQIVND (reference sequence). V dropped 8 bases and J dropped 9; count of bases not matched to a gene: 5. The CDR3 is 13 residues long. DNA of the CDR3: TGTGCCAGTCGACTAGCGGGAGCGGTTGAGCAGTTCTTC. Amino acid sequence: CASRLAGAVEQFF. Drawing the rest from reference TRBV19 and TRBJ2-1, the complete variable domain is DGGITQSPKYLFRKEGQNVTLSCEQNLNHDAMYWYRQDPGQGLRLIYYSQIVNDFQKGDIAEGYSVSREKKESFPLTVTSAQKNPTAFYLCASRLAGAVEQFFGPGTRLTVL.